The 11 T cell receptor beta chains given below trace back to one sample, sequenced in a study of shared clonotypes between healthy human individuals. Data came from immunoSEQ multiplex PCR; TCRdb stores just in-frame clones and leaves some out. This sample has over 700,000 clones; 55% to 75% occur once, and the top ten carry around 1.8%. Input material: memory CD4+ T cells sorted from blood. Indicated subset: CD45RA-negative fraction. These receptors were collected from a woman aged 25 to 45 in good health.

The sample holds a few counts of this clone. In nucleotides, the CDR3 is TGTGCCAGCACCCGAACCGGGGGAGGGAATGAAAAACTGTTTTTT. Translated: CASTRTGGGNEKLFF. The chain joins TRBV2 to TRBJ1-4; a weak D match, TRBD1 (5 bases). The CDR3 length is 15 residues. The germline gives CDR1 SNHLY, CDR2 FYNNEI. Trimming took 7 bases from V and 5 from J, leaving 17 bases between them.

V gene TRBV29-1 combines with J gene TRBJ1-2; no clear D gene. CDR1 is SQVTM and CDR2 is ANQGSEA in the germline V gene. The CDR3 totals 16 residues. V was clipped by 3 bases and J by 0 bases, with 17 bases between them. CDR3: CSVEGSIGTANYGYTF. For the CDR3, the DNA is TGCAGCGTTGAGGGCTCAATTGGCACCGCTAACTATGGCTACACCTTC. The entire variable domain, with the rest obtained from reference TRBV29-1 and TRBJ1-2, is as follows: SAVISQKPSRDICQRGTSLTIQCQVDSQVTMMFWYRQQPGQSLTLIATANQGSEATYESGFVIDKFPISRPNLTFSTLTVSNMSPEDSSIYLCSVEGSIGTANYGYTFGSGTRLTVV.

The chain carries TRBV6-5 and TRBJ2-1, with D unresolved. The CDR3 has 13 amino acids. Between the trimmed V and J ends, which lost 5 bases and 5 bases, there was a span of 10 bases. In germline, CDR1 is MNHEY, CDR2 SVGAGI. The CDR3 DNA sequence: TGTGCCAGCAGTCGACCGTTCGACAATGAGCAGTTCTTC. Residues: CASSRPFDNEQFF.

Comment on this clone: This sample also contains other DNA sequences that code for the same CDR3. The chain is built from TRBV19 and TRBJ2-2; no clear D gene. The germline CDR1 and CDR2 sequences are LNHDA and SQIVND (reference sequence). V was trimmed by 0 bases and J by 2 bases, leaving 4 bases between them. The CDR3 consists of 14 residues. The CDR3 DNA sequence: TGTGCCAGTAGTATAGAGGGAAACACCGGGGAGCTGTTTTTT. This encodes CASSIEGNTGELFF.

This chain uses TRBV2 with TRBJ1-2, with D possibly being TRBD1 (5 bases). Trimming removed 4 bases at V and 1 base at J, with 13 bases between. The CDR3 loop spans 15 amino acids. CDR1 SNHLY and CDR2 FYNNEI come from the germline V gene. CDR3: CASSAVGRDNYGYTF. CDR3 bases: TGTGCCAGCAGTGCGGTAGGCAGGGATAACTATGGCTACACCTTC.

This clone was observed a handful of times. The V call is TRBV5-1, the J call TRBJ2-1; the match to TRBD2 covers 9 bases. Per the germline V gene, CDR1 is SGHRS and CDR2 is YFSETQ. The junction had 4 bases not matched to a gene; V was cut back by 0 bases and J by 6 bases. The CDR3 is made up of 15 amino acids. The CDR3 DNA follows: TGCGCCAGCAGCTTGGGGCGGGAGGGCCCCAATGAGCAGTTCTTC. Its translation is CASSLGREGPNEQFF. The full variable domain, its missing parts supplied by reference TRBV5-1 and TRBJ2-1, is KAGVTQTPRYLIKTRGQQVTLSCSPISGHRSVSWYQQTPGQGLQFLFEYFSETQRNKGNFPGRFSGRQFSNSRSEMNVSTLELGDSALYLCASSLGREGPNEQFFGPGTRLTVL.

V usage is TRBV7-2 and J usage is TRBJ2-7, with 13 bases aligning to TRBD2. The germline V gene has CDR1 SGHTA and CDR2 FQGNSA. The CDR3 extends over 17 amino acids. V was clipped by 2 bases and J by 3 bases; unmatched bases: 7. As DNA, the CDR3 is TGTGCCAGCAGCTTAAGCCTCTGGACTAGCGGGAGCTACGAGCAGTACTTC. This codes for CASSLSLWTSGSYEQYF.

The CDR3 DNA reads as TGTGCCAGCAGCGCACTTACCATGAACACTGAAGCTTTCTTT. It specifies CASSALTMNTEAFF. The chain joins TRBV5-6 to TRBJ1-1; no clear D. The CDR3 consists of 14 residues. V dropped 4 bases and J dropped 0 bases, with 10 bases sitting between them. Germline CDR1 reads SGHDT; CDR2 reads YYEEEE.

The chain uses TRBV7-3 and TRBJ2-1, with a weak D call TRBD1 (5 bases). CDR1 is SGHTA, CDR2 FQGTGA, per germline. V was cut by 5 bases and J by 4 bases, with 12 bases left in between. The CDR3 spans 14 residues. CDR3 nucleotide sequence: TGTGCCAGCAGCCCCACAGGCATATACAATGAGCAGTTCTTC. Translating gives CASSPTGIYNEQFF.

The genes are TRBV30 and TRBJ2-3; weak D call: TRBD2 (6 bases). Germline V CDR1 and CDR2: GTSNPN, SVGIG (reference sequence). This CDR3 has 13 residues. Trimming pared 5 bases from V and 10 bases from J, leaving 19 bases between. The CDR3 nucleotides are TGTGCCTGGGACACCTCCACGGGAGTGGCGCAGTATTTT. This sequence encodes CAWDTSTGVAQYF.

The chain carries TRBV9 and TRBJ2-3; 7 nucleotides align to TRBD2. The CDR3 extends over 16 amino acids. The junction had 4 bases not matched to a gene; V was cut back by 0 bases and J by 0 bases. CDR1 and CDR2 (germline): SGDLS, YYNGEE. The CDR3 DNA reads as TGTGCCAGCAGCGTAGGTCTTAGCGGGAGCACAGATACGCAGTATTTT. Amino acids: CASSVGLSGSTDTQYF.